This is a list of T cell receptor beta chains from one sample in a study of T cell responses to AZD1222 COVID-19 vaccine. The repertoire was sequenced with immunoSEQ multiplex PCR; TCRdb's copy has only in-frame clones and lacks some. The sample lists some 72,000 clones, roughly 94% occurring once. Sequencing was performed on peripheral blood, taken on day 0 of MenACWY control vaccination. These receptors all come from an adult in good health. Each CDR3 is given with its conserved first and last residue.

v_call cdr3_aa
TRBV19 CASSFGTGGLPYEQYF
TRBV28 CASSWDFAYEQYF
TRBV30 CAWNRKEIEAFF
TRBV7-3 CASSLKAGADTQYF
TRBV7-2 CASSLQPSSGNTIYF
TRBV7-2 CASSLDRAVITLHF
TRBV7-2 CASSLYPSGTDTQYF
TRBV7-8 CASSLRTSGGVDKNIQYF
TRBV10-1 CASSAGLAGELEQYF
TRBV5-1 CASSWLGVGSYNEQFF